A single sample is the source of the 19 T cell receptor beta chains below, sequenced in a study of shared clonotypes between healthy human individuals (dated by TCRdb to about 2020). The library was generated by the immunoSEQ multiplex PCR assay. Held by TCRdb, this immuneACCESS table contains in-frame sequences only and omits some clones. Under half of the omission traces to an unresolved V gene where checked; the cause of the rest is unknown. The sample records about 490,000 clones, 70% to 85% of which are singletons. Clones ranked in the top ten supply roughly 12% of the sample. Sequencing used PBMCs. The receptors shown here come from a woman in her forties in good health. Some clones in this sample may be carry-over from other donors' samples.

For the CDR3, the DNA is TGTGCCAGCAGGCAGAGGAATGGAAACACCATATATTTT. Amino acid sequence: CASRQRNGNTIYF. The rearrangement links TRBV7-2 to TRBJ1-3; D not resolved. CDR3 size: 13 residues. With 6 bases removed from V and 3 bases from J, the gap between germline ends came to 9 bases. Germline V gives CDR1 SGHTA, CDR2 FQGNSA.

The sample holds one count of this clone. The chain uses TRBV28 and TRBJ2-6, with unresolved D. Germline lookup yields CDR1 MDHEN and CDR2 SYDVKM. This CDR3 is 16 amino acids long. V lost 4 bases, J lost 4 bases, and 14 bases lay in between. CDR3 DNA: TGTGCCAGCAGTTCTCGCTCGTTGGTAGGGGCCAACGTCCTGACTTTC. Amino acids: CASSSRSLVGANVLTF.

This chain uses TRBV5-1 with TRBJ1-2, with no clear D. Per the germline V gene, CDR1 is SGHRS and CDR2 is YFSETQ. This CDR3 has 13 amino acids. The V end was cut by 6 bases, the J end by 2 bases, with 11 bases between. This chain's CDR3 is CASKEDLNYGYTF. The CDR3 DNA sequence: TGCGCCAGCAAAGAGGATTTAAACTATGGCTACACCTTC.

This chain connects TRBV6-5 to TRBJ1-4; D may be TRBD1 (5 bases). CDR3 length equals 14 residues. Germline loops: CDR1 MNHEY, CDR2 SVGAGI. V shed 4 bases and J shed 6 bases, with 12 bases lying between them. In nucleotides, the CDR3 is TGTGCCAGCAGTTGGACGGGGGAGGATGAAAAACTGTTTTTT. Amino acid sequence: CASSWTGEDEKLFF.

The chain links TRBV6-5 to TRBJ2-5, with no clear D. Germline loops: CDR1 MNHEY, CDR2 SVGAGI. The CDR3 sequence is 13 residues long. V gave up 6 bases and J gave up 4 bases, with 12 bases separating them. The CDR3, as DNA: TGTGCCAGCAGCTATCCGGGCATAGAGACCCAGTACTTC. This sequence encodes CASSYPGIETQYF.

The V and J genes are TRBV29-1 and TRBJ2-7, with 7 bases identical to TRBD2. This CDR3 contains 12 residues. In germline, CDR1 is SQVTM, CDR2 ANQGSEA. V shed 7 bases, J shed 1 base, and the junction held 4 bases outside the gene matches. The CDR3 here is CSAGTTSYEQYF. The CDR3 DNA reads as TGCAGCGCGGGGACTACTTCCTACGAGCAGTACTTC.

The CDR3 nucleotides are TGTGCCAGCAGGCAGGGGCCCTACAATGAGCAGTTCTTC. Translation: CASRQGPYNEQFF. The J gene is TRBJ2-1, the V gene TRBV27; possibly TRBD1 for D (6 bases). CDR1 MNHEY and CDR2 SMNVEV come from the germline V gene (reference sequence). The germline V and J ends were trimmed by 6 bases and 2 bases, with 8 bases remaining between them. This CDR3 has 13 amino acids.

The CDR3 sequence: CASSGSSGSGEQFF. The CDR3 coding sequence is TGTGCCAGCAGTGGTTCTAGCGGGAGCGGTGAGCAGTTCTTC. The chain joins TRBV6-4 to TRBJ2-1; TRBD2 agrees at 10 bases. CDR1 and CDR2 (germline): MRHNA, SNTAGT. The CDR3 runs 14 residues. Germline trimming cut 4 bases from V and 9 bases from J; bases unmatched to any gene: 6.

The sample holds one count of this clone. The gene calls are TRBV6-1 and TRBJ2-1; the match to TRBD2 covers 8 bases. Germline CDR1 and CDR2: MNHNS and SASEGT. J lost 0 bases, V lost 7 bases, and 2 bases had no gene match. The CDR3 consists of 14 residues. The CDR3 DNA reads as TGTGCCAGCATGAGCGGGAGCTCCTACAATGAGCAGTTCTTC. It codes for CASMSGSSYNEQFF.

The chain uses TRBV5-6 and TRBJ2-2; tentatively, D is TRBD1 (6 bases). The CDR3 is 15 residues long. V lost 4 bases and J lost 6, with 16 bases in between. Germline V CDR1 and CDR2: SGHDT, YYEEEE. For the CDR3, the DNA is TGTGCCAGCAGCGCGGTCGTGGGGGCGGCCGGGGAGCTGTTTTTT. Translating it yields CASSAVVGAAGELFF.

This chain uses TRBV19 with TRBJ1-1, with TRBD1 identical over 7 bases. This CDR3 is 15 amino acids long. CDR1 and CDR2 (germline): LNHDA, SQIVND (reference sequence). The ends lost 6 bases at V and 0 bases at J; junction bases unmatched: 7. The CDR3 spells CASRKGQFMNTEAFF. In DNA form, the CDR3 reads TGTGCCAGTAGGAAGGGACAGTTCATGAACACTGAAGCTTTCTTT. Full variable domain (outside the CDR3, taken from reference TRBV19 and TRBJ1-1): DGGITQSPKYLFRKEGQNVTLSCEQNLNHDAMYWYRQDPGQGLRLIYYSQIVNDFQKGDIAEGYSVSREKKESFPLTVTSAQKNPTAFYLCASRKGQFMNTEAFFGQGTRLTVV.

This rearrangement joins TRBV10-3 to TRBJ2-7; perhaps D is TRBD1 or TRBD2 (6 bases each). V was pared by 4 bases and J by 2 bases, with 15 bases between. This CDR3 has 15 residues. Looked up from germline, CDR1 is ENHRY and CDR2 is SYGVKD. CDR3 DNA sequence: TGTGCCATCAGTGGTGAGGGGGGCTCTCCCTACGAGCAGTACTTC. Residues: CAISGEGGSPYEQYF.

This chain joins TRBV2 and TRBJ2-5, with 7 bases that match TRBD2. Per germline, CDR1 SNHLY and CDR2 FYNNEI. The CDR3 totals 15 residues. Losses at the gene ends were 6 bases for V and 2 bases for J; bases not matched to a gene: 9. CDR3 in DNA: TGTGCCAGCAGAGTGATAGCGGGCTGGCAAGAGACCCAGTACTTC. This sequence encodes CASRVIAGWQETQYF.

The rearrangement joins TRBV7-3 to TRBJ1-1; D possibly corresponds to TRBD1 (5 bases). V gave up 5 bases and J gave up 0 bases, with 16 bases separating them. The CDR3 has 16 residues. Germline V lookup: CDR1 SGHTA, CDR2 FQGTGA. CDR3 sequence: CASSPGGGRLNTEAFF. CDR3 nucleotide sequence: TGTGCCAGCAGCCCCGGGGGGGGAAGGCTGAACACTGAAGCTTTCTTT.

The CDR3 coding sequence is TGTGCCAGCAGCCAAGTCCCCGGAAAGATGTCCCTTGGGCCGTCCCACTCCTACGAGCAGTACTTC. It is translated as CASSQVPGKMSLGPSHSYEQYF. The chain has TRBV14 and TRBJ2-7; no clear D. CDR1 and CDR2 from the germline V gene are SGHDN and FVKESK. This CDR3 region has 22 residues. V lost 1 base to trimming and J lost 0 bases, with 31 bases between them.

The gene calls are TRBV15 and TRBJ2-2, with TRBD2 matching 7 bases. Unmatched junction bases numbered 7, after V lost 6 bases and J lost 0 bases. The V gene's germline CDR1 is LNHNV and CDR2 YYDKDF (reference sequence). The CDR3 totals 16 residues. CDR3 amino acids: CATSRPSGTNTGELFF. CDR3 nucleotides: TGTGCCACCAGTCGGCCTAGCGGAACGAACACCGGGGAGCTGTTTTTT.

Notes on this clone: This CDR3 is also generated by other DNA sequences in the sample. V usage is TRBV19 and J usage is TRBJ1-5, with D possibly matching TRBD1 (6 bases). Germline V gene data show CDR1 as LNHDA and CDR2 as SQIVND (reference sequence). The CDR3 runs to 15 residues. The ends were cut back, 3 bases at V and 4 bases at J, with 13 bases in the middle. For the CDR3, the DNA is TGTGCCAGTAGTATCTCCCTACAGGGAAATCAGCCCCAGCATTTT. Encoded protein: CASSISLQGNQPQHF.

This sequence joins TRBV29-1 and TRBJ2-7, with D perhaps TRBD1 or TRBD2 (6 bases each). V gave up 2 bases and J gave up 7 bases, with 12 bases separating them. This CDR3 spans 12 amino acids. Germline CDR1 is SQVTM and CDR2 is ANQGSEA. CDR3 DNA: TGCAGCGTTGAATGGAAGGGGGGAGAGCAGTACTTC. Translating it yields CSVEWKGGEQYF.

The genes are TRBV9 and TRBJ2-1, with 9 bases lining up with TRBD1. The length of the CDR3 is 16 residues. The V gene end was trimmed by 3 bases and the J gene end by 4 bases; junction bases not matched to a gene: 8. The germline V gene encodes CDR1 SGDLS and CDR2 YYNGEE. CDR3 region: CASSASWTGDYNEQFF. As DNA, the CDR3 is TGTGCCAGCAGCGCGTCATGGACAGGGGATTACAATGAGCAGTTCTTC.